Below are 14 T cell receptor beta chains sequenced from a single sample in a study of cytomegalovirus exposure and HLA in healthy donors. In the PCR, 60 Vbeta and 13 Jbeta primers were used. Method: immunoSEQ multiplex PCR; TCRdb's copy keeps in-frame clones and lacks some. The sample includes fewer than 55,000 clones, about two thirds of them seen just once. The sequenced sample consisted of PBMCs. All receptors derive from a woman in her forties or fifties in good health and CMV-seropositive.

The gene calls are TRBV7-2 and TRBJ2-5; the match to TRBD2 covers 9 bases. V trimming: 5 bases; J trimming: 4 bases; junction bases outside the gene matches: 11. The CDR3 contains 16 residues. Germline V gives CDR1 SGHTA, CDR2 FQGNSA. DNA for the CDR3: TGTGCCAGCAGCCCAGCAGGCGGGGGGGCCGTAGAGACCCAGTACTTC. Translating gives CASSPAGGGAVETQYF.

The chain couples TRBV4-2 to TRBJ2-3; 9 bases are a match to TRBD2. The CDR3 totals 18 residues. Germline-derived CDR1 and CDR2 are LGHNA and YNFKEQ. Trimming at V came to 1 base and at J to 4 bases, leaving 12 bases not matched to a gene. CDR3 sequence: CASSQAALAGGPSDTQYF. CDR3 DNA: TGTGCCAGCAGCCAAGCGGCACTCGCGGGAGGGCCTTCAGATACGCAGTATTTT.

This clone was detected only once. Other DNA sequences from this sample encode an identical CDR3 as well. The genes are TRBV4-3 and TRBJ2-5; possibly TRBD1 for D (6 bases). Looked up from germline, CDR1 is LGHNA and CDR2 is YSLEER. CDR3 length equals 14 residues. Trimming took 1 base from V and 4 from J, leaving 10 bases between them. CDR3 region: CASSQGGGGETQYF. CDR3 sequence (DNA): TGCGCCAGCAGCCAAGGAGGGGGTGGAGAGACCCAGTACTTC.

The chain employs TRBV5-4 and TRBJ1-4, with a tentative D call TRBD1 (5 bases). CDR1 and CDR2 from the germline V gene are SGHNT and YYREEE (reference sequence). V lost 4 bases and J lost 5, with 18 bases in between. The CDR3 covers 16 residues. The CDR3 sequence: CASSDLSGVTNEKLFF. The CDR3, as DNA: TGTGCCAGCAGCGACCTATCGGGGGTTACAAATGAAAAACTGTTTTTT.

V and J are TRBV28 and TRBJ2-3; 10 bases match TRBD2. Germline values: CDR1 MDHEN, CDR2 SYDVKM. With V trimmed by 6 bases and J by 3 bases, 15 bases remained unmatched. CDR3 length equals 18 residues. CDR3 residues: CASSRAGLADRETDTQYF. For the CDR3, the DNA is TGTGCCAGCAGCCGAGCCGGACTAGCGGACAGAGAGACAGATACGCAGTATTTT.

The rearrangement links TRBV28 to TRBJ1-2; weak D call: TRBD1 (6 bases). This CDR3 region has 13 residues. In germline, CDR1 is MDHEN, CDR2 SYDVKM. The ends were cut back, 6 bases at V and 8 bases at J, with 16 bases in the middle. In DNA form, the CDR3 reads TGTGCCAGCAGGCTAGGACAGTTGCGGGGCTACACCTTC. Its protein product is CASRLGQLRGYTF.

V is TRBV2 and J is TRBJ1-4; D may be TRBD1 (5 bases). Germline V gene lookup returns CDR1 SNHLY and CDR2 FYNNEI. The CDR3 runs to 14 residues. Deletions cut 6 bases from V and 7 bases from J, with 15 bases between. The chain's CDR3 is CASRKTPGGEKLFF. The CDR3 coding sequence is TGTGCCAGCAGGAAAACTCCGGGGGGTGAAAAACTGTTTTTT.

The chain carries TRBV7-2 and TRBJ1-1; D is uncertain. Looked up from germline, CDR1 is SGHTA and CDR2 is FQGNSA. The V end lost 6 bases, the J end lost 3 bases, and 11 bases lay between the germline ends. This CDR3 is 13 amino acids long. The CDR3 DNA reads TGTGCCAGCAGTTCGATCGGGTACACTGAAGCTTTCTTT. It codes for CASSSIGYTEAFF.

The chain joins TRBV7-8 to TRBJ2-7; 13 bases match TRBD2. Germline V gene data show CDR1 as SGHVS and CDR2 as FQNEAQ. This CDR3 has 17 residues. V dropped 5 bases and J dropped 2; count of bases not matched to a gene: 9. The CDR3 DNA reads as TGTGCCAGCAGCCCTAGGGGCGGGACTAGCGGGGCCTACGAGCAGTACTTC. As protein: CASSPRGGTSGAYEQYF.

The CDR3 region is CASSLLAGGTGELFF. The CDR3 nucleotides are TGTGCCAGCAGCTTACTAGCGGGAGGTACCGGGGAGCTGTTTTTT. J is TRBJ2-2 and V is TRBV7-3; the match to TRBD2 covers 11 bases. The V gene's germline CDR1 is SGHTA and CDR2 FQGTGA. CDR3 length: 15 residues. Unmatched junction bases numbered 1, after V lost 2 bases and J lost 5 bases.

This clone was observed a single time. The gene calls are TRBV7-9 and TRBJ1-2; D is unclear. The V end was cut by 5 bases, the J end by 6 bases, with 13 bases between. The CDR3 covers 13 residues. Germline V gives CDR1 SEHNR, CDR2 FQNEAQ (reference sequence). The CDR3 loop reads CASSPNPLNGYTF. DNA for the CDR3: TGTGCCAGCAGCCCTAATCCCCTGAATGGCTACACCTTC.

This clone was found a few times. The rearrangement joins TRBV7-9 to TRBJ2-7; the D gene is possibly TRBD1 (5 bases). The V gene lost 5 bases and the J gene lost 2 bases, with 19 bases spanning the gap. Germline CDR1 SEHNR, CDR2 FQNEAQ (reference sequence). This CDR3 contains 16 residues. The CDR3 DNA reads TGTGCCAGCAGCCCGGGCGACAGCTCTCGACCCTACGAGCAGTACTTC. This sequence encodes CASSPGDSSRPYEQYF.

V usage is TRBV28 and J usage is TRBJ1-2; 8 bases agree with TRBD1. Looked up from germline, CDR1 is MDHEN and CDR2 is SYDVKM. The V and J ends lost 6 bases and 4 bases, in that order; junction bases with no gene match: 10. This CDR3 contains 15 residues. CDR3 coding DNA: TGTGCCAGCAGGCGGACAGGGAGGTCCATCTATGGCTACACCTTC. Residues: CASRRTGRSIYGYTF.

The chain uses TRBV19 and TRBJ2-7, with 11 bases fitting TRBD2. In germline, CDR1 is LNHDA, CDR2 SQIVND (reference sequence). The CDR3 has 15 residues. V lost 5 bases and J lost 4; bases outside the gene matches: 7. The CDR3 sequence: CASSLRLAGQYEQYF. CDR3 in DNA: TGTGCCAGTAGTCTTCGACTAGCGGGGCAGTACGAGCAGTACTTC.